The sample holds many counts of the clone carrying this TCR beta chain. What it binds is unknown. Stability of Graves' hyperthyroidism was defined as absent ophthalmopathy progression within 18 months. Hyperthyroidism patients were newly diagnosed, had disease duration under 2 months, and were aged 18 to 65 years. The germline V gene encodes CDR1 LGHDT and CDR2 YNNKEL (reference sequence). Trimming took 0 bases from V and 6 from J, leaving 11 bases between them. CDR3 length: 15 amino acids. Authors of the study amplified TCR beta CDR3 regions from RNA transcripts. The TCR CDR3 was amplified in a first-round RT-PCR using the HTBI primer set. Each CDR3 protein gets one entry after TCRdb re-called the multiplex PCR reads with MiXCR. The data show roughly 570,000 distinct CDR3 sequences, with 15% to 19% seen just once and under 7.5% held by the top ten. These data originate in a study of T cells in Graves' hyperthyroidism and ophthalmopathy.

Notes on the study in general: Clonotypes that were expanded in thyroid above 0.001 mostly appeared in blood too.

Source material: blood. The rearrangement joins TRBV3-1 to TRBJ2-2, with D uncertain. This receptor was identified in a woman aged 25 to 39 with Graves' hyperthyroidism. In DNA form, the CDR3 reads TGTGCCAGCAGCCAAGATTATGGGGTACCCGGGGAGCTGTTTTTT. It encodes CASSQDYGVPGELFF.